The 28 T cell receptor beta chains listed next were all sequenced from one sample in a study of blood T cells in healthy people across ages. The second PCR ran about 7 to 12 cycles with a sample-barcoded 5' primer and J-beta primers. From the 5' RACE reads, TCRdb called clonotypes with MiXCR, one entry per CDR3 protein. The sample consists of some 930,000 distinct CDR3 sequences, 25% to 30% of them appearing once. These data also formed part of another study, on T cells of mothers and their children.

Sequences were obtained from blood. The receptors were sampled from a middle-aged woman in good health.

In DNA, the CDR3 is TGCGCCAGCAGCTTGTCGACTGGGGCCAACGTCCTGACTTTC. It encodes CASSLSTGANVLTF. This chain links TRBV5-1 with TRBJ2-6; D is undetermined. This CDR3 has 14 amino acids. Germline V gene lookup returns CDR1 SGHRS and CDR2 YFSETQ. Trimming shortened V by 1 base and J by 2 bases, and 4 bases separated the two germline ends.

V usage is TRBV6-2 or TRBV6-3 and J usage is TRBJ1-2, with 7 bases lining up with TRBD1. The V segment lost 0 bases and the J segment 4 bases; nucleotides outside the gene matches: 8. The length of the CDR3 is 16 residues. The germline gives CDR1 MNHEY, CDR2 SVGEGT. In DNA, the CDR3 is TGTGCCAGCAGTTACTCCCTTTACAGGGGTGGCTATGGCTACACCTTC. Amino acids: CASSYSLYRGGYGYTF.

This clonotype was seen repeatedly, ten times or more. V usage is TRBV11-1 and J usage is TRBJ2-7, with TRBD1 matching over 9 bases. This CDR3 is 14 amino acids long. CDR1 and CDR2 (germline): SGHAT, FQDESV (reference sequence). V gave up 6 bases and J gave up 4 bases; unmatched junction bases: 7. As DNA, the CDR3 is TGTGCCAGCAGAAGAGACAGGGGGGGATACGAGCAGTACTTC. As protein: CASRRDRGGYEQYF.

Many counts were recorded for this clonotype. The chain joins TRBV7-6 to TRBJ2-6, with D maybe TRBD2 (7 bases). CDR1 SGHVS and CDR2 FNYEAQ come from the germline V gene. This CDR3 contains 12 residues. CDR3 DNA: TGTACTCGTTCGGGGGGCGCCAACGTCCTGACTTTC. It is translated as CTRSGGANVLTF.

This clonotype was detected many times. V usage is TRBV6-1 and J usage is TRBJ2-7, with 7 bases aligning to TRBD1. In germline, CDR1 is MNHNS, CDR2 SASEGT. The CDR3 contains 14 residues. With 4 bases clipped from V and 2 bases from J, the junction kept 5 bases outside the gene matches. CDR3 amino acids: CASSAQGNAYEQYF. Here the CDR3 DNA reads TGTGCCAGCAGTGCACAGGGGAATGCCTACGAGCAGTACTTC.

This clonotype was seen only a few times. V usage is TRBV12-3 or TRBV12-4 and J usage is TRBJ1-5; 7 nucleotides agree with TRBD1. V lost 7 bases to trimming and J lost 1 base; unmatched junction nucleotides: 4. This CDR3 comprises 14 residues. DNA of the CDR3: TGTGCCAGCAACAAACAGGGGAGCAATCAGCCCCAGCATTTT. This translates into CASNKQGSNQPQHF.

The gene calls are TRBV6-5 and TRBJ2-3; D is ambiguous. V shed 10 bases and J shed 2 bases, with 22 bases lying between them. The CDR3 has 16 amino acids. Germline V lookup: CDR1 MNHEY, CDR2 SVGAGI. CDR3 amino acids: CANRRYPTRDTDTQYF. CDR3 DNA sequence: TGTGCCAACAGACGCTACCCCACAAGAGACACAGATACGCAGTATTTT.

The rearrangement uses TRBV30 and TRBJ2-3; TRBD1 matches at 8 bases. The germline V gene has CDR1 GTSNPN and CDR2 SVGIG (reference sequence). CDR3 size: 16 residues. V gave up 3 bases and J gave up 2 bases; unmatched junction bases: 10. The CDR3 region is CAWSDTGQAYTDTQYF. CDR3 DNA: TGTGCCTGGAGCGACACGGGACAGGCATACACAGATACGCAGTATTTT.

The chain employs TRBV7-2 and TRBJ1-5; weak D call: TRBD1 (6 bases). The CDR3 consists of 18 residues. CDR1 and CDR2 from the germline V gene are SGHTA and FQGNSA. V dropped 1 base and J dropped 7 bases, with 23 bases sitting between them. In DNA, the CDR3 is TGTGCCAGCAGCTTAGGGGACAAGGACAGATGGGATGGGCAGCCCCAGCATTTT. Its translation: CASSLGDKDRWDGQPQHF.

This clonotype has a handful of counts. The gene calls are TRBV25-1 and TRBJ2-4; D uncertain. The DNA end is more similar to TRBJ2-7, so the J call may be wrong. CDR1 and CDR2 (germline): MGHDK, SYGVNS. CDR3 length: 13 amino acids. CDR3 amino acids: CASANAALGEQYF. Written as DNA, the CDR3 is TGTGCCAGCGCGAATGCTGCCCTGGGCGAGCAGTACTTC.

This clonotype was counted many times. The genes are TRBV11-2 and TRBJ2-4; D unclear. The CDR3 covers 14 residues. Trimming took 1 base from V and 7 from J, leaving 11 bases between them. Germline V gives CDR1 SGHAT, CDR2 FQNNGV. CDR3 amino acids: CASSLGTDLNIQYF. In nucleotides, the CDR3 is TGTGCCAGCAGCTTAGGTACAGATTTGAACATTCAGTACTTC.

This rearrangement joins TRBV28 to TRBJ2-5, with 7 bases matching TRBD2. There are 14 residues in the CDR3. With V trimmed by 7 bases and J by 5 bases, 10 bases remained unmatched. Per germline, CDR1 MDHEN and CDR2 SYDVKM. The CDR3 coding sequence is TGTGCCAGCACCCCTCATGGGAGGGCGGAGACCCAGTACTTC. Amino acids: CASTPHGRAETQYF.

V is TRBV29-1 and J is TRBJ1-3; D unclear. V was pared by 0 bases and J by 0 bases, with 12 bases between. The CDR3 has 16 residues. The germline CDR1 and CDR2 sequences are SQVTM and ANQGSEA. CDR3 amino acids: CSVEDRIQASGNTIYF. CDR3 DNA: TGCAGCGTTGAAGATAGGATCCAGGCCTCTGGAAACACCATATATTTT.

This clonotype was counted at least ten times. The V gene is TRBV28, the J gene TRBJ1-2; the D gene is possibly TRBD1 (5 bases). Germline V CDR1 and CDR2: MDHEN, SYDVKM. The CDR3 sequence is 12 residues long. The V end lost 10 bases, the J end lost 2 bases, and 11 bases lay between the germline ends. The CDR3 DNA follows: TGTGCCACCTGGCGGGGGAACTATGGCTACACCTTC. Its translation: CATWRGNYGYTF.

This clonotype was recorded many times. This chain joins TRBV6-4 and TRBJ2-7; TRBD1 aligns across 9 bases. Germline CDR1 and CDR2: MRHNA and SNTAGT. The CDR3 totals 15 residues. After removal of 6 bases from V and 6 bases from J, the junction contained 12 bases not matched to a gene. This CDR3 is CASREGGQGIAEQYF. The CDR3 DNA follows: TGTGCCAGCAGAGAGGGGGGACAGGGCATCGCCGAGCAGTACTTC.

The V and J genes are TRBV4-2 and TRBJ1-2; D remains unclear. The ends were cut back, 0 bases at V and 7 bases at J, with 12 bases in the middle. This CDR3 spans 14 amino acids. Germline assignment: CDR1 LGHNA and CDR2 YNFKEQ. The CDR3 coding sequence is TGTGCCAGCAGCCAAGATCGCCCTTCTGGTGGCTACACCTTC. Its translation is CASSQDRPSGGYTF.

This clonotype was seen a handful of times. CDR3 in amino acids: CASSESPDYTEAFF. CDR3 nucleotide sequence: TGCGCCAGCAGTGAGTCGCCAGACTACACTGAAGCTTTCTTT. This chain joins TRBV10-2 and TRBJ1-1; D not certain. CDR3 size: 14 residues. CDR1 and CDR2 from the germline V gene are WSHSY and SAAADI. The V and J ends lost 0 bases and 3 bases respectively, with 8 bases between them.

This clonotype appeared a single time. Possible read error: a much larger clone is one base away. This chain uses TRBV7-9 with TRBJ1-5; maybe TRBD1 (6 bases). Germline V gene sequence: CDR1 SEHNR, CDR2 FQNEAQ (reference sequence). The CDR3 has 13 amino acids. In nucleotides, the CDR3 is TGTACCAGCAGTAGACAGGAACTTCAGCCCCAGCATTTT. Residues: CTSSRQELQPQHF.

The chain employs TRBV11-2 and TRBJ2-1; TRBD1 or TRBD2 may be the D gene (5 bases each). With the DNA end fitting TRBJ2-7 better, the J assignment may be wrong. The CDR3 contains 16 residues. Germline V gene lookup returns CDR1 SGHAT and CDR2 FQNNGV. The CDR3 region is CASSLVRDGLYNEQYF. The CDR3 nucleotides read TGTGCCAGCAGCTTAGTAAGGGACGGCCTATACAATGAGCAGTACTTC.

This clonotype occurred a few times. The CDR3 nucleotides read TGTGCCAGCAGTTCTCTAGAGCGGGGGTTTACCTACGAGCAGTACTTC. It codes for CASSSLERGFTYEQYF. This sequence joins TRBV2 and TRBJ2-7, with 8 bases matching TRBD2. Germline assignment: CDR1 SNHLY and CDR2 FYNNEI. This CDR3 spans 16 amino acids. The ends lost 5 bases at V and 2 bases at J; junction bases unmatched: 11.

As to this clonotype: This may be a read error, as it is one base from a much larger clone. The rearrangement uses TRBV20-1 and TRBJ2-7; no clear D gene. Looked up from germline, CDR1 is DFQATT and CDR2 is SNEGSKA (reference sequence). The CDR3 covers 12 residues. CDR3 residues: CRARGVSYEQYF. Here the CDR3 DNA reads TGCAGGGCTAGAGGAGTCTCCTACGAGCAGTACTTC.

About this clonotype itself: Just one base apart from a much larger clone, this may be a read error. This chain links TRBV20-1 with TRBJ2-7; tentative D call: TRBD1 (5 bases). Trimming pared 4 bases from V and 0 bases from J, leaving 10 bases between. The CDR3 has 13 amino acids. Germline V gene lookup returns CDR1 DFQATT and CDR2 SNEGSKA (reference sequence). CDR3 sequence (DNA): TGCAGTGCTATGGGCAGGGACTCCTACGAGCAGTACTTC. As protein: CSAMGRDSYEQYF.

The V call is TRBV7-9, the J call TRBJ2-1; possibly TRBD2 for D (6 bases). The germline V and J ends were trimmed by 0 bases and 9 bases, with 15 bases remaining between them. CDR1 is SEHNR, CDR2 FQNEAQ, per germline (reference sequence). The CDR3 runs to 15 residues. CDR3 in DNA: TGTGCCAGCAGCTTAGCGGGGGAGGTTAGAGGTGAGCAGTTCTTC. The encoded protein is CASSLAGEVRGEQFF.

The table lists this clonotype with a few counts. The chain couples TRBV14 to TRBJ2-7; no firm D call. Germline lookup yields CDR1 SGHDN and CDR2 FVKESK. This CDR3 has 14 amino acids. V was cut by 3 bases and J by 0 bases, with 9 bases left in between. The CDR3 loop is CASSQFRSSYEQYF. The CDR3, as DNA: TGTGCCAGCAGCCAGTTTAGGAGCTCCTACGAGCAGTACTTC.

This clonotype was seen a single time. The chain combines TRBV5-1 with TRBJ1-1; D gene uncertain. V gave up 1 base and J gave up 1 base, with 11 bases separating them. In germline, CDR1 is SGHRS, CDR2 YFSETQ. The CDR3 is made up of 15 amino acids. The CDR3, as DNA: TGCGCCAGCAGCTTGATGGGGTTAGGGAACACTGAAGCTTTCTTT. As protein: CASSLMGLGNTEAFF.

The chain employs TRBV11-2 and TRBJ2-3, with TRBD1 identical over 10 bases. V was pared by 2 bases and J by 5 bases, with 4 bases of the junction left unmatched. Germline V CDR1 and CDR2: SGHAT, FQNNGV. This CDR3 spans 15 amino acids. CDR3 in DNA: TGTGCCAGCAGCTTAACGAGGACAGGGGGAGATACGCAGTATTTT. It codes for CASSLTRTGGDTQYF.

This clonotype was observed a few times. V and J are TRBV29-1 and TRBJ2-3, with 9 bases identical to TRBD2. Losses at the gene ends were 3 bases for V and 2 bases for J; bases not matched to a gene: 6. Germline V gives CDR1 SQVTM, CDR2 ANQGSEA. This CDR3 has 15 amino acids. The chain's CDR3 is CSVEFASGDTDTQYF. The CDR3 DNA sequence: TGCAGCGTTGAGTTTGCTAGCGGGGACACAGATACGCAGTATTTT.

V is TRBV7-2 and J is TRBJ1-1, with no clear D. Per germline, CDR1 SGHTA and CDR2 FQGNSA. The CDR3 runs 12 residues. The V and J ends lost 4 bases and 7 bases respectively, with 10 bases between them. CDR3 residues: CASSSTQLEAFF. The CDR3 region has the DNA TGTGCCAGCAGCTCTACCCAGCTTGAAGCTTTCTTT.